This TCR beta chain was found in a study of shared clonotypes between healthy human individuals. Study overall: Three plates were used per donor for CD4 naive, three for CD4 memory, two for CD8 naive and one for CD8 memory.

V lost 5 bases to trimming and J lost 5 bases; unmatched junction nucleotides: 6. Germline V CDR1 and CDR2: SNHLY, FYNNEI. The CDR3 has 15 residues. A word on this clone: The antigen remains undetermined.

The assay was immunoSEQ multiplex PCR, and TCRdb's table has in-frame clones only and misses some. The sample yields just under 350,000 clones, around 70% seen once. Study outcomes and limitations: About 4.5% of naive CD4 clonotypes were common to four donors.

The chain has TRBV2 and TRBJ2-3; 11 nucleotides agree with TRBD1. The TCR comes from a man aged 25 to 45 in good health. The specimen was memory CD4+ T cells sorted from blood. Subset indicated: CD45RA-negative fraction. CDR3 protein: CASSKGQGGLDTQYF. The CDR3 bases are TGTGCCAGCAGTAAGGGACAGGGGGGCTTAGATACGCAGTATTTT.